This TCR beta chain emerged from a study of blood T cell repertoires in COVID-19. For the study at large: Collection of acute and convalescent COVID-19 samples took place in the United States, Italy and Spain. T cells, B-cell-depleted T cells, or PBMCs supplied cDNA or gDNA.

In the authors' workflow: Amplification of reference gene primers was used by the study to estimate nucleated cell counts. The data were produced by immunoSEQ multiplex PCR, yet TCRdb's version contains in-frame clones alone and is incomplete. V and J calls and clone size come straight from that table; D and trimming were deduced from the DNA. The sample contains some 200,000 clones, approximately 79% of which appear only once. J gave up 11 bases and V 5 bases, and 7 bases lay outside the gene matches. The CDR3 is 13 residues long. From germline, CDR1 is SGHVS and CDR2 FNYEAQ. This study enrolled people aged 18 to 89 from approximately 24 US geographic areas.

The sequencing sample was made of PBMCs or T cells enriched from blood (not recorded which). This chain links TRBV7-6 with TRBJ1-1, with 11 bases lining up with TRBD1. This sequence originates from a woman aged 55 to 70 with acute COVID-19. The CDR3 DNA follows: TGTGCCAGCAGCCGAGGGACAGGGGGTTTGGCTTTCTTT. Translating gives CASSRGTGGLAFF.